The 16 T cell receptor beta chains listed next were all sequenced from one sample in a study of OX40 agonist ivuxolimab in advanced cancers. Libraries were prepared by immunoSEQ multiplex PCR; TCRdb keeps only in-frame clonotypes and omits some of them. The sample lists 90,000 or so clones, 80% to 95% occurring once. Sequences were derived from CD4+ or CD8+ T cells sorted from blood, sampled in a trial of the OX40 agonist ivuxolimab. The receptor set was obtained from an adult with an advanced solid tumor such as melanoma, head and neck, liver or kidney cancer.

In its sample, this clone was seen a few times. The chain joins TRBV10-2 to TRBJ2-7; no clear D gene. Germline V CDR1 and CDR2: WSHSY, SAAADI. Trimming stripped 6 bases from V and 2 bases from J, with 8 bases between. The CDR3 contains 12 residues. The CDR3 bases are TGCGCCAGCAGCAACTCAGCCTACGAGCAGTACTTC. It is translated as CASSNSAYEQYF.

This rearrangement joins TRBV29-1 to TRBJ2-3; D unresolved. Trimming cost V 3 bases and J 2 bases, with 12 bases left between them. Germline CDR1 is SQVTM and CDR2 is ANQGSEA. This CDR3 comprises 14 residues. The CDR3 nucleotides are TGCAGCGTTGACGTCCCAGGTATCACAGATACGCAGTATTTT. This gives the protein CSVDVPGITDTQYF.

The V call is TRBV7-3, the J call TRBJ1-1; 8 bases fit TRBD1. Germline trimming cut 3 bases from V and 1 base from J; bases unmatched to any gene: 7. The CDR3 is 16 residues long. Germline CDR1 SGHTA, CDR2 FQGTGA. The CDR3 region has the DNA TGTGCCAGCAGCTTTACGGGACAGGCTACGAACACTGAAGCTTTCTTT. Amino acid sequence: CASSFTGQATNTEAFF.

J is TRBJ2-2 and V is TRBV29-1; D possibly corresponds to TRBD1 (6 bases). CDR1 and CDR2 from the germline V gene are SQVTM and ANQGSEA. The CDR3 sequence is 12 residues long. V was shortened by 5 bases and J by 4 bases, with 8 bases between the two germline ends. The CDR3 is CSVSRGTGELFF. The CDR3 nucleotides are TGCAGCGTTTCCAGGGGCACCGGGGAGCTGTTTTTT.

This sequence joins TRBV21-1 and TRBJ2-1; the table's D call TRBD2 went unverified against the DNA. TRBV21-1 is assigned pseudogene status. The CDR3 is made up of 14 amino acids. The CDR3 loop is CASSKARVVGEQFF. The CDR3 nucleotides read TGTGCCAGCAGCAAAGCGAGGGTAGTGGGTGAGCAGTTCTTC.

This chain uses TRBV11-3 with TRBJ2-3, with TRBD1 identical over 9 bases. The length of the CDR3 is 14 residues. Germline lookup yields CDR1 SGHNT and CDR2 YENEEA. Trimming took 3 bases from V and 5 from J; bases not matched to a gene: 3. The CDR3 DNA sequence: TGTGCCAGCAGCTTGGGGACAGGGAGAGATACGCAGTATTTT. Translation gives CASSLGTGRDTQYF.

The chain links TRBV5-1 to TRBJ1-2, with TRBD1 identical over 12 bases. V was clipped by 6 bases and J by 5 bases; unmatched bases: 14. This CDR3 is 17 amino acids long. Germline values: CDR1 SGHRS, CDR2 YFSETQ. For the CDR3, the DNA is TGCGCCAGCACCTGGGACAGGGGGCAGGGAGTGGATTATGGCTACACCTTC. This sequence encodes CASTWDRGQGVDYGYTF.

The rearrangement joins TRBV9 to TRBJ2-1; 8 bases are a match to TRBD1. CDR1 is SGDLS, CDR2 YYNGEE, per germline. V shed 3 bases and J 4 bases; nucleotides not matched to a gene: 6. The CDR3 loop spans 15 amino acids. This CDR3 is CASSAGDRPYNEQFF. In DNA form, the CDR3 reads TGTGCCAGCAGCGCCGGGGACAGGCCTTACAATGAGCAGTTCTTC.

The V and J genes are TRBV7-2 and TRBJ2-7, with D perhaps being TRBD1 or TRBD2 (5 bases each). Between the trimmed V and J ends, which lost 5 bases and 1 base, there was a span of 9 bases. This CDR3 has 13 amino acids. CDR1 and CDR2 (germline): SGHTA, FQGNSA. CDR3 DNA sequence: TGTGCCAGCAGCCCGGGGCAATCCTACGAGCAGTACTTC. It codes for CASSPGQSYEQYF.

The J gene is TRBJ2-7, the V gene TRBV19; D ambiguous. From germline, CDR1 is LNHDA and CDR2 SQIVND (reference sequence). The CDR3 consists of 13 residues. The V end was cut by 1 base, the J end by 0 bases, with 4 bases between. The CDR3 spells CASSIAASYEQYF. CDR3 sequence (DNA): TGTGCCAGTAGTATAGCGGCCTCCTACGAGCAGTACTTC.

V gene TRBV5-8 combines with J gene TRBJ1-2, with D uncertain. The germline V gene encodes CDR1 SGHTS and CDR2 YDEGEE. The CDR3 runs 15 residues. Trimming stripped 0 bases from V and 4 bases from J, with 13 bases between. The CDR3 reads CASSLGAALLYGYTF. CDR3 nucleotides: TGTGCCAGCAGCTTGGGTGCAGCCTTACTCTATGGCTACACCTTC.

The V gene is TRBV5-1, the J gene TRBJ2-2; a possible D gene is TRBD2 (5 bases). Germline lookup yields CDR1 SGHRS and CDR2 YFSETQ. There are 15 residues in the CDR3. Trimming left V 5 bases short and J 4 bases short, with 15 bases between. The CDR3 coding sequence is TGCGCCAGCAGACTGTCTATCGGGATCACCGGGGAGCTGTTTTTT. Protein: CASRLSIGITGELFF.

The V and J genes are TRBV11-3 and TRBJ2-7, with 8 bases matching TRBD2. Germline CDR1 reads SGHNT; CDR2 reads YENEEA. This CDR3 is built from 15 residues. The ends lost 5 bases at V and 4 bases at J; junction bases unmatched: 10. This CDR3 is CASSLNPTGGYEQYF. Written as DNA, the CDR3 is TGTGCCAGCAGCCTAAATCCGACGGGAGGGTACGAGCAGTACTTC.

V is TRBV5-1 and J is TRBJ2-1; 12 nucleotides line up with TRBD2. The CDR3 consists of 16 residues. Losses at the gene ends were 4 bases for V and 7 bases for J; bases not matched to a gene: 9. Germline V gene data show CDR1 as SGHRS and CDR2 as YFSETQ. The DNA of the CDR3 is TGCGCCAGCAGCGGCGGACTAGCGGGAATTCGGAATGAGCAGTTCTTC. Translated, it gives CASSGGLAGIRNEQFF.

The J gene is TRBJ1-1, the V gene TRBV10-2; D is perhaps TRBD1 (6 bases). In germline, CDR1 is WSHSY, CDR2 SAAADI. Trimming removed 6 bases at V and 4 bases at J, with 15 bases between. The CDR3 totals 14 residues. In DNA, the CDR3 is TGCGCCAGCAGGGGGCGGGGGCAAGGCACTGAAGCTTTCTTT. Residues: CASRGRGQGTEAFF.

V is TRBV28 and J is TRBJ1-5; 9 bases map to TRBD1. This CDR3 is built from 20 residues. V shed 7 bases, J shed 2 bases, and the junction held 21 bases outside the gene matches. Germline values: CDR1 MDHEN, CDR2 SYDVKM. This chain's CDR3 is CASIHFRDREGWWGNQPQHF. CDR3 nucleotides: TGTGCCAGCATCCACTTTCGGGACAGGGAAGGTTGGTGGGGCAATCAGCCCCAGCATTTT.